One and the same sample provided the 5 T cell receptor beta chains below, sequenced in a study of CDR3 diversity in severe acne. TCRdb recomputed calls from the PCR reads with MiXCR, one row per CDR3 protein. Seen here are about 85,000 distinct CDR3 sequences, 45% to 50% observed once, and the top ten hold about 9.5%. The sample comprised blood. The source is a male donor in good health, serving as a control.

Concerning this clonotype: One end of the junction does not line up with germline, which may come from a read error. This rearrangement joins TRBV7-2 to TRBJ2-6, with 9 bases matching TRBD1. The CDR3 consists of 19 residues. CDR1 is SGHTA, CDR2 FQGNSA, per germline. In DNA form, the CDR3 reads TGTGCCAGCAGCCCCCAGGATTGGGACAGGGACGCTGGGGCCGACGTCCTGACTTTC. Its translation: CASSPQDWDRDAGADVLTF. Drawing the rest from reference TRBV7-2 and TRBJ2-6, the complete variable domain is GAGVSQSPSNKVTEKGKDVELRCDPISGHTALYWYRQSLGQGLEFLIYFQGNSAPDKSGLPSDRFSAERTGGSVSTLTIQRTQQEDSAVYLCASSPQDWDRDAGADVLTFGAGSRLTVL.

Worth noting for this clonotype: The junction does not match germline at one end; this may be a read error. This CDR3 is CATGADVPPYGQYF. For the CDR3, the DNA is TGTGCCACCGGGGCGGACGTGCCCCCCTACGGGCAGTACTTC. This chain links TRBV24-1 with TRBJ2-7, with a weak D call TRBD1 (5 bases). This CDR3 has 14 amino acids. Germline assignment: CDR1 KGHDR and CDR2 SFDVKD.

A note on this clonotype: One end of the junction does not line up with germline, which may come from a read error. The V and J genes are TRBV6-1 and TRBJ2-5; D assignment may be TRBD1 or TRBD2 (5 bases each). Germline assignment: CDR1 MNHNS and CDR2 SASEGT. The CDR3 loop spans 14 amino acids. CDR3 nucleotides: TGTGCCATCAGTTACGGGACCTTAACAGAGACCCAGTACTTC. This sequence encodes CAISYGTLTETQYF.

The chain combines TRBV12-3 or TRBV12-4 with TRBJ2-1, with D possibly TRBD2 on 5 matching bases. V lost 2 bases, J lost 4 bases, and 12 bases lay in between. The CDR3 length is 15 residues. This CDR3 reads CASSLSGNGYNEQFF. The CDR3 region has the DNA TGTGCCAGCAGTTTAAGCGGAAACGGTTACAATGAGCAGTTCTTC.

This clonotype was found a few times. This may stem from a read error, because a much larger clone lies one nucleotide away. This chain connects TRBV12-3 or TRBV12-4 to TRBJ2-1; D could derive from TRBD1 or TRBD2 (5 bases each). The CDR3 is 13 residues long. The ends were cut back, 6 bases at V and 8 bases at J, with 14 bases in the middle. In nucleotides, the CDR3 is TGTGCCAGCAGGCCTCAGGGAGTCGATGAGCAGTTCTTC. It is translated as CASRPQGVDEQFF.